This T cell receptor (beta chain) was profiled in a study of cytomegalovirus exposure and HLA in healthy donors. The CDR3 runs to 15 residues. The V and J ends lost 4 bases and 4 bases respectively, with 18 bases between them. Germline V gene data show CDR1 as SGHNT and CDR2 as YYREEE (reference sequence). PCR involved 60 Vbeta and 13 Jbeta primers. Assay used: immunoSEQ multiplex PCR; TCRdb lists only in-frame clones, some missing. The sample lists roughly 200,000 clones; around 82% were seen once. The sequenced sample was PBMCs. This receptor was obtained from a man between 40 and 49 years old in good health and CMV-seropositive. The rearrangement uses TRBV5-4 and TRBJ2-7; D is perhaps TRBD2 (6 bases). The CDR3 bases are TGTGCCAGCAGCCCGCCGGGAGCGATAACTTACGAGCAGTACTTC. Protein product: CASSPPGAITYEQYF.